The 22 T cell receptor beta chains below were found in one sample sequenced in a study of CXCR3-negative and CXCR3-positive naive CD8 T cells. Preparation of TRB cDNA libraries relied on 5' RACE carrying UMI labels. Using the 5' RACE reads, TCRdb records one entry per CDR3 protein without DNA. The sample has over 100,000 distinct CDR3 sequences; the top ten hold 0.25% to 0.35%. The specimen sequenced was naive CXCR3- CD8+ T cells from blood. As to subset: CD45RO-CCR7+CD27+CD95- naive CD8+ T cells lacking CXCR3 (TNR3-). The receptor source for this set is a human donor in good health. Some clones in this sample may be carry-over from other donors' samples.

The chain joins TRBV7-2 to TRBJ2-1; TCRdb outputs TRBD2, but without DNA this stays unchecked. This CDR3 comprises 15 residues. Germline values: CDR1 SGHTA, CDR2 FQGNSA. CDR3 loop: CASSSHGGPGNEQFF.

The CDR3: CASSFGLIDEQYF. The chain uses TRBV28 and TRBJ2-7. Germline V gene lookup returns CDR1 MDHEN and CDR2 SYDVKM. CDR3 size: 13 residues. The complete variable domain, with remaining parts taken from reference TRBV28 and TRBJ2-7, reads DVKVTQSSRYLVKRTGEKVFLECVQDMDHENMFWYRQDPGLGLRLIYFSYDVKMKEKGDIPEGYSVSREKKERFSLILESASTNQTSMYLCASSFGLIDEQYFGPGTRLTVT.

This rearrangement joins TRBV7-9 to TRBJ2-3; checking the TCRdb D call of TRBD2 is not possible without DNA. The germline gives CDR1 SEHNR, CDR2 FQNEAQ (reference sequence). The CDR3 spans 16 residues. CDR3 in amino acids: CASSMIMDLRTDTQYF.

The gene calls are TRBV2 and TRBJ2-1. CDR1 is SNHLY and CDR2 is FYNNEI in the germline V gene. This CDR3 contains 13 residues. The CDR3 protein is CASSESGHNEQFF. Using reference TRBV2 and TRBJ2-1 for the parts outside the CDR3, the full variable domain is EPEVTQTPSHQVTQMGQEVILRCVPISNHLYFYWYRQILGQKVEFLVSFYNNEISEKSEIFDDQFSVERPDGSNFTLKIRSTKLEDSAMYFCASSESGHNEQFFGPGTRLTVL.

V is TRBV2 and J is TRBJ2-1; without DNA, the TCRdb call of TRBD1 cannot be checked. CDR1 is SNHLY, CDR2 FYNNEI, per germline. CDR3 size: 15 residues. This CDR3 reads CASSEVTGAYIEQFF.

V and J are TRBV28 and TRBJ2-7; TCRdb gives TRBD2 as the D gene, but with no DNA this cannot be confirmed. The CDR3 is 17 amino acids. Germline values: CDR1 MDHEN, CDR2 SYDVKM. CDR3 sequence: CASRLHPGLAGTYEQYF. Based on the CDR3 plus reference TRBV28 and TRBJ2-7, the full variable domain is DVKVTQSSRYLVKRTGEKVFLECVQDMDHENMFWYRQDPGLGLRLIYFSYDVKMKEKGDIPEGYSVSREKKERFSLILESASTNQTSMYLCASRLHPGLAGTYEQYFGPGTRLTVT.

V gene TRBV29-1 combines with J gene TRBJ2-7; TCRdb's assignment of TRBD1 cannot be checked, as there is no DNA. Per the germline V gene, CDR1 is SQVTM and CDR2 is ANQGSEA. The CDR3 covers 14 residues. The CDR3 protein is CSVDGVGDHYEQYF.

This CDR3 is CASSTSTGWDTQYF. The chain is built from TRBV7-9 and TRBJ2-3; lacking DNA, the TRBD1 call made by TCRdb goes unchecked. Germline loops: CDR1 SEHNR, CDR2 FQNEAQ (reference sequence). This CDR3 comprises 14 residues.

CDR3 residues: CASSYSGSSTDTQYF. This chain joins TRBV11-3 and TRBJ2-3. The CDR3 covers 15 residues. Germline V lookup: CDR1 SGHNT, CDR2 YENEEA. Full variable domain (missing parts from reference TRBV11-3 and TRBJ2-3): EAGVVQSPRYKIIEKKQPVAFWCNPISGHNTLYWYLQNLGQGPELLIRYENEEAVDDSQLPKDRFSAERLKGVDSTLKIQPAELGDSAVYLCASSYSGSSTDTQYFGPGTRLTVL.

The gene calls are TRBV5-1 and TRBJ1-1; with no DNA, the TCRdb D assignment of TRBD1 cannot be verified. From germline, CDR1 is SGHRS and CDR2 YFSETQ. The length of the CDR3 is 13 residues. CDR3 sequence reads: CASSLDPGVEAFF. Supplemented by reference TRBV5-1 and TRBJ1-1, the full variable domain reads KAGVTQTPRYLIKTRGQQVTLSCSPISGHRSVSWYQQTPGQGLQFLFEYFSETQRNKGNFPGRFSGRQFSNSRSEMNVSTLELGDSALYLCASSLDPGVEAFFGQGTRLTVV.

V is TRBV18 and J is TRBJ2-5. Germline assignment: CDR1 KGHSH and CDR2 LQKENI. CDR3 length: 13 residues. CDR3 loop: CASSPGGPEDQYF.

The V gene is TRBV28, the J gene TRBJ2-1. CDR1 MDHEN and CDR2 SYDVKM come from the germline V gene. The CDR3 spans 15 residues. CDR3 region: CASTASGQPYNEQFF.

The rearrangement links TRBV20-1 to TRBJ2-3. CDR1 and CDR2 (germline): DFQATT, SNEGSKA (reference sequence). The length of the CDR3 is 14 residues. CDR3 sequence reads: CSVVDLPGTDTQYF.

This sequence joins TRBV13 and TRBJ1-1; no DNA is available, so the TRBD1 call from TCRdb remains unchecked. Germline values: CDR1 PRHDT, CDR2 FYEKMQ (reference sequence). The CDR3 extends over 14 amino acids. CDR3 loop: CASSPRQVGTEAFF.

The V call is TRBV20-1, the J call TRBJ2-1; TCRdb's D call of TRBD2 is untestable without DNA. The V gene's germline CDR1 is DFQATT and CDR2 SNEGSKA (reference sequence). This CDR3 has 13 amino acids. The CDR3 region is CSAMEREYNEQFF.

The V gene is TRBV28, the J gene TRBJ2-7; the TRBD1 assignment by TCRdb is unverifiable without DNA. Germline V lookup: CDR1 MDHEN, CDR2 SYDVKM. CDR3 length: 15 residues. The chain's CDR3 is CASSLVPTGIYEQYF.

The chain couples TRBV29-1 to TRBJ1-1. In germline, CDR1 is SQVTM, CDR2 ANQGSEA. The CDR3 runs 14 residues. The CDR3 region is CSVEPKWGNTEAFF.

The chain carries TRBV12-3 or TRBV12-4 and TRBJ2-7. The CDR3 runs 15 residues. CDR3 amino acids: CASSNHGLLAYEQYF.

J is TRBJ1-1 and V is TRBV12-3 or TRBV12-4; the TCRdb D gene call, TRBD1, has no DNA to confirm it. CDR3 length: 15 amino acids. CDR3 amino acids: CASSSADRLNTEAFF.

The rearrangement joins TRBV9 to TRBJ2-1. The CDR3 runs to 14 residues. Germline V gene sequence: CDR1 SGDLS, CDR2 YYNGEE. CDR3 loop: CASSGGSSYNEQFF.

The chain combines TRBV6-2 or TRBV6-3 with TRBJ2-1. This CDR3 contains 15 residues. CDR1 MNHEY and CDR2 SVGEGT come from the germline V gene. The CDR3 loop reads CASSSDSSSYNEQFF.

V is TRBV29-1 and J is TRBJ2-2. Germline loops: CDR1 SQVTM, CDR2 ANQGSEA. The CDR3 has 11 residues. CDR3 protein: CSALHTGELFF.